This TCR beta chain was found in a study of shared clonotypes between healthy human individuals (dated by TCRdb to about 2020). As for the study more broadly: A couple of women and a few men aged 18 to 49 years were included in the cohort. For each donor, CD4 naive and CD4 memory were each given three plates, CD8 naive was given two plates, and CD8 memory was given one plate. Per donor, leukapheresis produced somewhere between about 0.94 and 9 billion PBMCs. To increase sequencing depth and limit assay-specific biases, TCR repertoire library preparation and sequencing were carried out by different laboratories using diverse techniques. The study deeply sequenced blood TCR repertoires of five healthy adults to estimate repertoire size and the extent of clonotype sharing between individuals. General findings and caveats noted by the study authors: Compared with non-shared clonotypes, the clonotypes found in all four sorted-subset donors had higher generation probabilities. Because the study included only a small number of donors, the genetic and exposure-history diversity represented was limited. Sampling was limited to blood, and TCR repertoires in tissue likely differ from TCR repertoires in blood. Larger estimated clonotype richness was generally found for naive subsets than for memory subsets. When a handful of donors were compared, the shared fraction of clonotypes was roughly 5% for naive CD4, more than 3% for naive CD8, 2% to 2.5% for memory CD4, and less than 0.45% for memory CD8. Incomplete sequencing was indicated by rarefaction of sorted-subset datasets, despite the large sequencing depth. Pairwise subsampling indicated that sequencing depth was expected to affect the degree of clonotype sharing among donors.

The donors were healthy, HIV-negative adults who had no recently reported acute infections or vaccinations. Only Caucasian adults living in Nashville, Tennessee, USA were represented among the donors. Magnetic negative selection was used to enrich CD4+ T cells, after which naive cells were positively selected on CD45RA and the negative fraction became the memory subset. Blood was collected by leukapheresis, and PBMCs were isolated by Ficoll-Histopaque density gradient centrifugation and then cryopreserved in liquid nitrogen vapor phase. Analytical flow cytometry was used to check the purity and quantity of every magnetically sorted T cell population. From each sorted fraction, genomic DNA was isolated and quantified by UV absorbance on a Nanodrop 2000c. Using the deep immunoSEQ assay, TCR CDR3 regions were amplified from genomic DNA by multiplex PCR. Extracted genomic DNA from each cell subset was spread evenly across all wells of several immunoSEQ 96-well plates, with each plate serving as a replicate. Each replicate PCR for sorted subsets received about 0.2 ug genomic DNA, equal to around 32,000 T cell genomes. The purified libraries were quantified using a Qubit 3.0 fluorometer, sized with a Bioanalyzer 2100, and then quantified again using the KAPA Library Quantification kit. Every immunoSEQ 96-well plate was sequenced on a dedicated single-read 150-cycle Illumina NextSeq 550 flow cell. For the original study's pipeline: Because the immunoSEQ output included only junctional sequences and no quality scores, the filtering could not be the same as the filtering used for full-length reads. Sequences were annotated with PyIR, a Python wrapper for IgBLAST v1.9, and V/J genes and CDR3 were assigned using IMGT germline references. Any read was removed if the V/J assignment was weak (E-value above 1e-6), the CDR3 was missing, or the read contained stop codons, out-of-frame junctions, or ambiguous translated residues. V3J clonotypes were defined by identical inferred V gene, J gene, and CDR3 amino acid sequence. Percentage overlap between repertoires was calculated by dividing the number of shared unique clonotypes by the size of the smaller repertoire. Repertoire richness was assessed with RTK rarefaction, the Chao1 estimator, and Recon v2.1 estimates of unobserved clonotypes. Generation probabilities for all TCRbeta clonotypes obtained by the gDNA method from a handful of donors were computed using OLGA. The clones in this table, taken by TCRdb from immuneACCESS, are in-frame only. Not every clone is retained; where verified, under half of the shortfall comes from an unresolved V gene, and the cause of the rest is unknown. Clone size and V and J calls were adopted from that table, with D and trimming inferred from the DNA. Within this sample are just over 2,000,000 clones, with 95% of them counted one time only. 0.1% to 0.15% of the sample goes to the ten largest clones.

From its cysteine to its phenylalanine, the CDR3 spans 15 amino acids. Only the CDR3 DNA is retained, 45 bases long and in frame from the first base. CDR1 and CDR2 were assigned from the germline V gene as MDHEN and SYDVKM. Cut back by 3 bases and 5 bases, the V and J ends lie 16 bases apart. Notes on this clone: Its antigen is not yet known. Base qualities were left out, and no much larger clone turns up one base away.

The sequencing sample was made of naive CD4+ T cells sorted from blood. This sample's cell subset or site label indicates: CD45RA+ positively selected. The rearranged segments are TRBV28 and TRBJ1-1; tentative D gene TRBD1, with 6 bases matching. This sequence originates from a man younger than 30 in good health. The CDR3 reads CASSFQPRQGTEAFF. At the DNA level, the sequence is TGTGCCAGCAGTTTCCAGCCTCGTCAGGGGACTGAAGCTTTCTTT. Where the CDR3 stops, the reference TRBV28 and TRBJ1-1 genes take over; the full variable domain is DVKVTQSSRYLVKRTGEKVFLECVQDMDHENMFWYRQDPGLGLRLIYFSYDVKMKEKGDIPEGYSVSREKKERFSLILESASTNQTSMYLCASSFQPRQGTEAFFGQGTRLTVV.